This TCR beta chain was retrieved from a study of T cells in Graves' hyperthyroidism and ophthalmopathy. Study-level points and caveats: The model identified upcoming ophthalmopathy a median around 6 months ahead of onset. Appearing also in blood were most of the thyroid clonotypes expanded above 0.001.

TCR beta CDR3 sequences were amplified from RNA transcripts. With the HTBI primer set, the TCR CDR3 went through a first round of RT-PCR. TCRdb reprocessed the multiplex PCR reads with MiXCR, giving one entry per CDR3 protein. The data contain about 500,000 distinct CDR3 sequences, more than 15% of them singletons. This clonotype was observed a handful of times. As yet, its antigen is unknown. Uncontrolled infection, other autoimmune disease, pregnancy or lactation led to exclusion. The authors obtained PBMCs from around 10 ml of fresh peripheral blood. Per the germline V gene, CDR1 is DFQATT and CDR2 is SNEGSKA (reference sequence). Trimming pared 0 bases from V and 0 bases from J, leaving 14 bases between. The CDR3 is 17 amino acids.

The chain carries TRBV20-1 and TRBJ2-2, with D unresolved. The material sequenced was blood. This receptor was obtained from a woman aged 30 to 39 with Graves' ophthalmopathy. The CDR3 sequence: CSARDRRDLPNTGELFF. The CDR3 DNA is TGCAGTGCTAGAGATCGGCGAGACTTACCGAACACCGGGGAGCTGTTTTTT.